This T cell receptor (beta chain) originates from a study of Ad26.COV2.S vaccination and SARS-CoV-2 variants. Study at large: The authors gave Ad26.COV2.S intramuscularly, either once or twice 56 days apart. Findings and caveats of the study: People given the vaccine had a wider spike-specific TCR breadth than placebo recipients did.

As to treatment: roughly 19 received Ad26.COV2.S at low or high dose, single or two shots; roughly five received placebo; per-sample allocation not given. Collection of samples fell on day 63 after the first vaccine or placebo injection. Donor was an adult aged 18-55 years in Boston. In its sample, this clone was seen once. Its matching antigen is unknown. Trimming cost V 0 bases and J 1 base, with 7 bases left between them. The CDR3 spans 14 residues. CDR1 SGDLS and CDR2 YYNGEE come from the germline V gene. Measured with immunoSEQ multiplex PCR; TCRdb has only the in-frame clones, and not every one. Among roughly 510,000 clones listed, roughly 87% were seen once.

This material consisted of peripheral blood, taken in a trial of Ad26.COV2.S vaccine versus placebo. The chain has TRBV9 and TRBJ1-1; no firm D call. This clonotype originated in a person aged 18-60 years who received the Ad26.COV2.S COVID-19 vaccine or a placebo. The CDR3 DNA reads TGTGCCAGCAGCGTAGGGGTAGGGAACACTGAAGCTTTCTTT. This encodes CASSVGVGNTEAFF.